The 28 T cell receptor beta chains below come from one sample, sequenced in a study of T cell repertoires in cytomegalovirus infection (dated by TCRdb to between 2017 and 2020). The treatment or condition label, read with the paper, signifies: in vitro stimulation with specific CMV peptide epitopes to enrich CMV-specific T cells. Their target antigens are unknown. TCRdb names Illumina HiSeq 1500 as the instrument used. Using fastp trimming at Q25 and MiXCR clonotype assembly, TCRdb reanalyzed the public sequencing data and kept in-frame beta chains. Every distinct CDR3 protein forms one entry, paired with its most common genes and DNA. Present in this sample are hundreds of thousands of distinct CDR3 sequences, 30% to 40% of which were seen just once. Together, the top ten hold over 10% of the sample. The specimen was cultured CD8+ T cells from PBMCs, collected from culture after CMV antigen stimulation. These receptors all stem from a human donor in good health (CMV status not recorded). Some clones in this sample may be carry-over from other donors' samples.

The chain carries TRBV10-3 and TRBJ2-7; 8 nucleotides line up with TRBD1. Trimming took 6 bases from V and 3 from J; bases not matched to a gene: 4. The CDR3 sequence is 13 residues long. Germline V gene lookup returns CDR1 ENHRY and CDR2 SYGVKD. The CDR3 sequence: CAISEDRGYEQYV. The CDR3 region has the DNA TGTGCCATCAGCGAAGACAGGGGCTACGAGCAGTACGTC.

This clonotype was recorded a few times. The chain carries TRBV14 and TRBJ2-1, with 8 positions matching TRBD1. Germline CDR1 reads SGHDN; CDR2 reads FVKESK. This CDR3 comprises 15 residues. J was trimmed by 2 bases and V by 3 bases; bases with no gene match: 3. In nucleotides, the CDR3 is TGTGCCAGCAGCCACACGGGACAGGCCTACAATGAGCAGTTCTTC. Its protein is CASSHTGQAYNEQFF. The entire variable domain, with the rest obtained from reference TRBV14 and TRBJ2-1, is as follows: EAGVTQFPSHSVIEKGQTVTLRCDPISGHDNLYWYRRVMGKEIKFLLHFVKESKQDESGMPNNRFLAERTGGTYSTLKVQPAELEDSGVYFCASSHTGQAYNEQFFGPGTRLTVL.

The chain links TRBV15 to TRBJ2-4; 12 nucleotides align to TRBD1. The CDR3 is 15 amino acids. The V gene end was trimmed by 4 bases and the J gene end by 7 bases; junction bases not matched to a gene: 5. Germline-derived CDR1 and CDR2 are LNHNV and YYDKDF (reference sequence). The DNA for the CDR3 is TGTGCCACCAGCATCGGGGACAGGGGGCTCAACATTCAGTACTTC. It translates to CATSIGDRGLNIQYF.

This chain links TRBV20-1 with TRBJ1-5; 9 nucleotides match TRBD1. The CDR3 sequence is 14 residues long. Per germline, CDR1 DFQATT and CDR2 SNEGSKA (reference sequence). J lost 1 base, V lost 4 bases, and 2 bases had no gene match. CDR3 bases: TGCAGTGCTACGGGGACAGGGAGCAATCAGCCCCAGCATTTT. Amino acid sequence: CSATGTGSNQPQHF.

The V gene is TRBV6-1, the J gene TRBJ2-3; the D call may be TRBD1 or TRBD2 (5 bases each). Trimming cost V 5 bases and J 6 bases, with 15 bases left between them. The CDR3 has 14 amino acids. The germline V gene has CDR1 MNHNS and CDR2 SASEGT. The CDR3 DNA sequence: TGTGCCAGCAGTCCCACCGGGGCCGTCGATACGCAGTATTTT. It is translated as CASSPTGAVDTQYF.

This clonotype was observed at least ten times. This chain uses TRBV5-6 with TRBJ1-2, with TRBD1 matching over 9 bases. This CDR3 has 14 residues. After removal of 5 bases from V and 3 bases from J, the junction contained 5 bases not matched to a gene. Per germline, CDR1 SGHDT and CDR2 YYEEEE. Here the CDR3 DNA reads TGTGCCAGCAGTCCCCGGGACAGGGACTATGGCTACACCTTC. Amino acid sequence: CASSPRDRDYGYTF.

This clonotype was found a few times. The CDR3 loop is CASSSWAIPGKNEQFF. The CDR3 DNA reads TGTGCCAGCAGCTCGTGGGCCATTCCGGGGAAGAATGAGCAGTTCTTC. The genes are TRBV7-9 and TRBJ2-1; possibly TRBD2 for D (5 bases). V was pared by 4 bases and J by 7 bases, with 20 bases between. CDR3 length equals 16 residues. Germline CDR1 SEHNR, CDR2 FQNEAQ (reference sequence).

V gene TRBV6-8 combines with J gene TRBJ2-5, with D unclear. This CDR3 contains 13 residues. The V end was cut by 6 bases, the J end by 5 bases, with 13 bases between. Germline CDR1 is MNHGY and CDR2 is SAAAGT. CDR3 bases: TGTGCCAGCAGACAGCTTTTCTTGGAGACCCAGTACTTC. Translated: CASRQLFLETQYF.

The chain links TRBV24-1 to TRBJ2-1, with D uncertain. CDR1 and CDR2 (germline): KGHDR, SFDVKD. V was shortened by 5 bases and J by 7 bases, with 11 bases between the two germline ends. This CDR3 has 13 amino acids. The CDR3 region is CATSVSKTNEQFF. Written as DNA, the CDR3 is TGTGCCACCAGTGTATCCAAGACGAATGAGCAGTTCTTC.

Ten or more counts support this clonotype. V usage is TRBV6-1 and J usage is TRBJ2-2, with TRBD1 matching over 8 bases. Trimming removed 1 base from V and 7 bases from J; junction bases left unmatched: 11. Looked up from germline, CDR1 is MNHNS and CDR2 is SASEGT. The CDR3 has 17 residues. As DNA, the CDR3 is TGTGCCAGCAGTGAAGATGAGACAGGGGCGAAAATCGGGGAGCTGTTTTTT. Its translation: CASSEDETGAKIGELFF.

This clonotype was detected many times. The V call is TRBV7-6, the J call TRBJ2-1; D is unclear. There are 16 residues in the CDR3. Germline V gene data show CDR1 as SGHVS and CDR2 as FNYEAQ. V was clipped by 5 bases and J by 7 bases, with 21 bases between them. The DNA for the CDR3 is TGTGCCAGCAGCCCATCGAATCAGGTTGGGTCAAATGAGCAGTTCTTC. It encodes CASSPSNQVGSNEQFF.

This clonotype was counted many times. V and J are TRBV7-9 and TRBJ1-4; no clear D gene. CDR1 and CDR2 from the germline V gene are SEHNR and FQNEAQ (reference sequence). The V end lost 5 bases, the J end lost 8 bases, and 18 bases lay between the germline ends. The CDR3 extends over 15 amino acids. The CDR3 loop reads CASSGGRRSLEKLFF. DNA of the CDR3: TGTGCCAGCAGCGGAGGACGCAGGTCACTGGAAAAACTGTTTTTT. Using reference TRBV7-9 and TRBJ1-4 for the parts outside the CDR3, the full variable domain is DTGVSQNPRHKITKRGQNVTFRCDPISEHNRLYWYRQTLGQGPEFLTYFQNEAQLEKSRLLSDRFSAERPKGSFSTLEIQRTEQGDSAMYLCASSGGRRSLEKLFFGSGTQLSVL.

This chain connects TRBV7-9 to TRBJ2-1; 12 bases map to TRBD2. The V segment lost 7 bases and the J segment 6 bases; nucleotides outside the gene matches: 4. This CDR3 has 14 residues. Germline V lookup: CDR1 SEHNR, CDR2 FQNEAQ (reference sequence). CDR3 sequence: CASTSSGGANEQFF. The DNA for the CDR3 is TGTGCCAGCACATCTAGCGGGGGGGCCAATGAGCAGTTCTTC.

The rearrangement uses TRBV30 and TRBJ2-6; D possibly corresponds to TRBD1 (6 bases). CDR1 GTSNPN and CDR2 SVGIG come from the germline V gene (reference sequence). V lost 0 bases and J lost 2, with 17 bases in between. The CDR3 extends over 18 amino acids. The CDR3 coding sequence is TGTGCCTGGAGTGTCTGGGACACGAACTCCCCTGGGGCCAACGTCCTGACTTTC. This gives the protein CAWSVWDTNSPGANVLTF.

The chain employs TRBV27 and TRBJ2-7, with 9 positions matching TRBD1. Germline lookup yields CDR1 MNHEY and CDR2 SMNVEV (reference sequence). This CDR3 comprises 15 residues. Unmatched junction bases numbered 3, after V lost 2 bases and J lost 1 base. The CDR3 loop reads CASSLTGQGSYEQYF. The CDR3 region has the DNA TGTGCCAGCAGTTTAACGGGACAGGGATCCTACGAGCAGTACTTC.

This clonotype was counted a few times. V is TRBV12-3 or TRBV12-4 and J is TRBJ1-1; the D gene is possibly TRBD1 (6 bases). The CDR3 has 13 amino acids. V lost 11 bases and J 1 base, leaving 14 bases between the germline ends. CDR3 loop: CAGTDSSNTEAFF. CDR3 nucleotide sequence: TGTGCCGGAACGGACAGTTCGAACACTGAAGCTTTCTTT.

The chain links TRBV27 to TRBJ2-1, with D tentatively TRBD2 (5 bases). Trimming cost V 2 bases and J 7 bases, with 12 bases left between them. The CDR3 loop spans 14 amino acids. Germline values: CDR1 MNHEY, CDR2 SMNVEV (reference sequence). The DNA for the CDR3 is TGTGCCAGCAGTTTAAGTATGTCGGGAAATGAGCAGTTCTTC. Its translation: CASSLSMSGNEQFF.

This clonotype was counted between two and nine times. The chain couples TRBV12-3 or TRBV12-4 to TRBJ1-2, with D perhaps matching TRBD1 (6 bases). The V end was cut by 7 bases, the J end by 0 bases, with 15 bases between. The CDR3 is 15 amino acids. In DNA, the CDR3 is TGTGCCAGCACCTTGGAGGCAGGGGCTAACTATGGCTACACCTTC. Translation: CASTLEAGANYGYTF.

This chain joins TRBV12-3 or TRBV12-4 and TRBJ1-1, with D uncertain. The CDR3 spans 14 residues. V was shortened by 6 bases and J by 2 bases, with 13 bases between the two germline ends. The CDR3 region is CASSPGGFNTEAFF. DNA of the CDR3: TGTGCCAGCAGCCCCGGTGGCTTCAACACTGAAGCTTTCTTT.

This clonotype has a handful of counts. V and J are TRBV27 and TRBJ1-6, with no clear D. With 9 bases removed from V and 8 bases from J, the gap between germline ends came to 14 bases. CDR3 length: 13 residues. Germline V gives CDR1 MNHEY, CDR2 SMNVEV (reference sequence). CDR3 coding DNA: TGTGCCAGTTCGATTAGGCCATATTCACCCCTCCACTTT. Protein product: CASSIRPYSPLHF.

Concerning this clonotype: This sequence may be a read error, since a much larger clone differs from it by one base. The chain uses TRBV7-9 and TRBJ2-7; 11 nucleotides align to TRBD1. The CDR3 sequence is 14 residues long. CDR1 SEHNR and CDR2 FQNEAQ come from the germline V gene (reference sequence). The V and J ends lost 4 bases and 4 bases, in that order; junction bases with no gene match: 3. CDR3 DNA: TGTGCCAGCAGCTACCGGGACAGGGGGTACGAGCAGTACTTC. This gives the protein CASSYRDRGYEQYF.

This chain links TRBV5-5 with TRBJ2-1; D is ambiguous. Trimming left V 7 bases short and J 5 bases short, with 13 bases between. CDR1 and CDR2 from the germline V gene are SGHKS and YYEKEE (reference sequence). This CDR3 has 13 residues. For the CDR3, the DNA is TGTGCCAGCCGGTACCGACTTAACAATGAGCAGTTCTTC. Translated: CASRYRLNNEQFF.

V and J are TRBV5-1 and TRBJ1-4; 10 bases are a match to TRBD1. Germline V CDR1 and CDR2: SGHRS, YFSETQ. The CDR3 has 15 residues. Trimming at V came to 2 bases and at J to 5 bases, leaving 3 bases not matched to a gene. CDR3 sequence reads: CASSFPDRGNEKLFF. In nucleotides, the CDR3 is TGCGCCAGCAGCTTTCCGGACAGGGGGAATGAAAAACTGTTTTTT. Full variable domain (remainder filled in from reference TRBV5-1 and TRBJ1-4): KAGVTQTPRYLIKTRGQQVTLSCSPISGHRSVSWYQQTPGQGLQFLFEYFSETQRNKGNFPGRFSGRQFSNSRSEMNVSTLELGDSALYLCASSFPDRGNEKLFFGSGTQLSVL.

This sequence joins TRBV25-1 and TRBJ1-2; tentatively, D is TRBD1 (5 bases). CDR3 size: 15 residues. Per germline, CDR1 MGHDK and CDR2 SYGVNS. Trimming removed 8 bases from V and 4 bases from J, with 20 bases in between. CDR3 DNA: TGTGCCAGCGGCCCCGGTGATGGGGACGTCTATGGCTACACCTTC. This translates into CASGPGDGDVYGYTF.

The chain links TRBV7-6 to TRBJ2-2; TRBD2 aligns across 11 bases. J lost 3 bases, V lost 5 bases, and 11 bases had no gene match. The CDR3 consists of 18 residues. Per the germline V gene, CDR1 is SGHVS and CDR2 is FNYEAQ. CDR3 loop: CASSPKGLAGGYTGELFF. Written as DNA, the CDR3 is TGTGCCAGCAGCCCAAAGGGGCTAGCGGGGGGCTACACCGGGGAGCTGTTTTTT. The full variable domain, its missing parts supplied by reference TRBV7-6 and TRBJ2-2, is GAGVSQSPRYKVTKRGQDVALRCDPISGHVSLYWYRQALGQGPEFLTYFNYEAQQDKSGLPNDRFSAERPEGSISTLTIQRTEQRDSAMYRCASSPKGLAGGYTGELFFGEGSRLTVL.

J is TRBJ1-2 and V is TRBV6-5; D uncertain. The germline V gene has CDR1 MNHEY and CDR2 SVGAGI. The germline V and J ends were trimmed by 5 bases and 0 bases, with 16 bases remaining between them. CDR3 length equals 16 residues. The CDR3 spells CASSDIGSRANYGYTF. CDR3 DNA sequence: TGTGCCAGCAGTGACATAGGCAGTCGAGCTAACTATGGCTACACCTTC.

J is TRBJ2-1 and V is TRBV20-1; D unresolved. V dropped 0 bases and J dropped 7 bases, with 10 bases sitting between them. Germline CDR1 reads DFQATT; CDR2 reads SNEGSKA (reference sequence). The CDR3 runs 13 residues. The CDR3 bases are TGCAGTGCTAGAGAATTCGCACGTAATGAGCAGTTCTTC. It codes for CSAREFARNEQFF.

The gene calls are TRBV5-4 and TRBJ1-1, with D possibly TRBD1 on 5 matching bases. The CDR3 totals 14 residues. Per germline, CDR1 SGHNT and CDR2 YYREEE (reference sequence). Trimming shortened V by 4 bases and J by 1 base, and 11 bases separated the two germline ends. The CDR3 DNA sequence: TGTGCCAGCAGCAGTTTGGGGGAGAACACTGAAGCTTTCTTT. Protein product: CASSSLGENTEAFF. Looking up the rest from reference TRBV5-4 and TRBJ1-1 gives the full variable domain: ETGVTQSPTHLIKTRGQQVTLRCSSQSGHNTVSWYQQALGQGPQFIFQYYREEENGRGNFPPRFSGLQFPNYSSELNVNALELDDSALYLCASSSLGENTEAFFGQGTRLTVV.